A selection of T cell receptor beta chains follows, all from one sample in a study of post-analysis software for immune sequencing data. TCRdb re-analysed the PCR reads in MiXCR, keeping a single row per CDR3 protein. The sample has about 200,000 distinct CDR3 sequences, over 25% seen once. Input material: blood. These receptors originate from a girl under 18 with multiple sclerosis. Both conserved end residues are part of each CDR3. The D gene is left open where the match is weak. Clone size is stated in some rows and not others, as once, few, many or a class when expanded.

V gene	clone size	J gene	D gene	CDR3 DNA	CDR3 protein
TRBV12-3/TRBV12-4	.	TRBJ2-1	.	TGTGCCAGCAGTCCCGACGGAGGGACCTACAATGAGCGGTACTTC	CASSPDGGTYNERYF
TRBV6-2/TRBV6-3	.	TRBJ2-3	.	TGTGCCGGCAGTGATCCGGGACAAATTCGAGATACGCAGTATTTT	CAGSDPGQIRDTQYF
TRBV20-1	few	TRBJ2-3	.	TGCAGTGCTAGTTTTCGGGGCTCAGGGGTTCGCACGGATACGCAGTATTTT	CSASFRGSGVRTDTQYF
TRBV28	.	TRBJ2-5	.	TGTGCCAGCAGTTACCCGATTAGGGGGACGTACCAAGAGACCCAGTACTTC	CASSYPIRGTYQETQYF
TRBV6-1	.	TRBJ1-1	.	TGTGCCAGCAGTGCCCCGCGCGAAGCTTTCTTT	CASSAPREAFF
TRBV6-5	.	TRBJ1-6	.	TGTGCCAGCAGTTATTCGGGTCGGACCAATTCACCCCTCCACTTT	CASSYSGRTNSPLHF
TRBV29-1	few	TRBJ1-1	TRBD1	TGCAGCGTCGTCCCGGGACAGGGCACTGAAGCTTTCTTT	CSVVPGQGTEAFF
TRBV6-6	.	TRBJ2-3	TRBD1	TGTGCCAGCAGTCCGGGACAGGGGGCAGATACGCAGTATTTT	CASSPGQGADTQYF
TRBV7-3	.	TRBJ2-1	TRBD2	TGTGCCAGCAGCTTAACCGTAGCGGGGCAGCAGTTCTTC	CASSLTVAGQQFF
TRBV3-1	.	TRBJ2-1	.	TGTGCCAGCAGCCAATGGTTAGCGCAAAACAATGAGCAGTTCTTC	CASSQWLAQNNEQFF
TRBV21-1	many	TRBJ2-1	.	TGTGCCAGCAGCACCCTGACAGGGGAGGATCACAATGAGCAGTTCTTC	CASSTLTGEDHNEQFF
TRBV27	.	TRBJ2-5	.	TGTGCCAGCAGTGCCCAAGTTGGCCAGGAGACCCAGTACTTC	CASSAQVGQETQYF
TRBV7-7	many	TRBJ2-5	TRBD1	TGTGCCAGCAGCCCGGGACAGCCCCAAGAGACCCAGTACTTC	CASSPGQPQETQYF
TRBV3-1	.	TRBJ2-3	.	TGTGCCAGCAGCCAAGTGGGGGGAGGCGGCACATATACGCAGTATTTT	CASSQVGGGGTYTQYF
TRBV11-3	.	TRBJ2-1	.	TGTGCCAGCAGCTTGACAGTCTACAATGAGCAGTTCTTC	CASSLTVYNEQFF
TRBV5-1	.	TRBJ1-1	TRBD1	TGCGCCAGCAGCACTCGACAGGGGCAAGATGTAAAGAGGAACACTGAAGCTTTCTTT	CASSTRQGQDVKRNTEAFF
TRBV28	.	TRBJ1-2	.	TGTGCCGGCCGAGGGGAGGGCTCTAACTATGGCTACACCTTC	CAGRGEGSNYGYTF
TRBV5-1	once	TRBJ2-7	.	TGCGCCAGCAGCTTGCAGGGGGGCTCCTACAATGAGCAGTACTTC	CASSLQGGSYNEQYF
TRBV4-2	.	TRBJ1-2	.	TGTGCCAGCAGCCAAGATTCGATAGTCGGCTATGGCTACACCTTC	CASSQDSIVGYGYTF
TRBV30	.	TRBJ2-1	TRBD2	TGTGCCTGGAGTGCTGGGGGGGGTGGGTACAATGAGCAGTTCTTC	CAWSAGGGGYNEQFF
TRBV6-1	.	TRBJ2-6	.	TGTGCCAGCAGTGAAGAGGACTCTGGGGCCAACGTCCTGACTTTC	CASSEEDSGANVLTF
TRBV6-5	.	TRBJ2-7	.	TGTGCCAGCAGTTACTCCCGGACCCTCACCTACGAGCAGTACTTC	CASSYSRTLTYEQYF
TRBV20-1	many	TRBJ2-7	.	TGCAGTGCTCATTCGGGGGACGGGGCCTACGAGCAGTACTTC	CSAHSGDGAYEQYF
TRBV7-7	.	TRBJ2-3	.	TGTGCCAGCAGCTTACACGGGGGAGGCACAGATACGCAGTATTTT	CASSLHGGGTDTQYF
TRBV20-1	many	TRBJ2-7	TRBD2	TGCAGTGCTAGAGACCTCCATGCTCTAGCGGGTTCTCCCTACGAGCAGTACTTC	CSARDLHALAGSPYEQYF
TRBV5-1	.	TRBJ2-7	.	TGCGCCAGCAGCCGGACACTTACCTCCTACGAGCAGTACTTC	CASSRTLTSYEQYF
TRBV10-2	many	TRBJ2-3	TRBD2	TGCGCCAGCCTTTTAGCGGGGGGGCAAGATACGCAGTATTTT	CASLLAGGQDTQYF
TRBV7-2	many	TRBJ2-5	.	TGTGCCAGCAGCTTGGCAGGGTGGGAGCAGTACTTC	CASSLAGWEQYF
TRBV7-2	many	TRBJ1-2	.	TGTGCCAGCAGCTTAGATCCGGGAAACTATGGCTACACCTTC	CASSLDPGNYGYTF
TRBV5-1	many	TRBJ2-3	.	TGCGCCAGCAGCTCCCAAGGGACCCCGGATACGCAGTATTTT	CASSSQGTPDTQYF
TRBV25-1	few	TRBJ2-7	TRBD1	TGTGCCAGCAGTGAACTTGGGACAGGGGGCCCCTACGAGCAGTACTTC	CASSELGTGGPYEQYF
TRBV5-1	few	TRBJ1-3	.	TGCGCCAGCAGTCAGGGCCCAGGCTCTGGAAACACCATATATTTT	CASSQGPGSGNTIYF
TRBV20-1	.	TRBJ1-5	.	TGCAGTGCTAGAGCGCCAGCCAATCAGCCCCAGCATTTT	CSARAPANQPQHF
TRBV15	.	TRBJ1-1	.	TGTGCCACCAGCAGAGACCAGTCCAACACTGAAGCTTTCTTT	CATSRDQSNTEAFF
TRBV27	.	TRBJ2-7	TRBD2	TGTGCCAGCAGAAGACTAGCGGGGCGAGGGTACGAGCAGTACTTC	CASRRLAGRGYEQYF
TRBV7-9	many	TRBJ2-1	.	TGTGCCAGCAGCTTAGCCCTAGACGAGCAGTTCTTC	CASSLALDEQFF
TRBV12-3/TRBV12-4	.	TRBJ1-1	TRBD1	TGTGCCAGCAGTTTCGCAGACAGGGTCGGTACTGAAGCTTTCTTT	CASSFADRVGTEAFF
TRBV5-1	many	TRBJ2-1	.	TGCGCCAGCAGCTTAGATGTTCCCCATGAGCAGTTCTTC	CASSLDVPHEQFF
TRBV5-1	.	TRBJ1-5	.	TGCGCCAGCAGCTTGGGCACCGGGGGGCACACAGATACGCAGCATTTT	CASSLGTGGHTDTQHF
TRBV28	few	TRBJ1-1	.	TGTGCCAGCAGTTTACGGGGGCGGGCTGAAGCTTTCTTT	CASSLRGRAEAFF
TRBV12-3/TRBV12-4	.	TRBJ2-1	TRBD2	TGTGCCAGCAGTTTTTTTCTAGCGGGATACAATGAGCAGTTCTTC	CASSFFLAGYNEQFF
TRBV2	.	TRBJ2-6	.	TGTGCCAGCAGACGGGCCTCCTCTGGGGCCAACGTCCTGACTTTC	CASRRASSGANVLTF
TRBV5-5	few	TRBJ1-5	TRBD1	TGTGCCAGCGGCCCAGTGGGGACAGGGGGTCAGCCCCAGCATTTT	CASGPVGTGGQPQHF
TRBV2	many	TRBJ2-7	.	TGTGCCAGCAACCGGGACTCCAGCTCCTACGAGCAGTACTTC	CASNRDSSSYEQYF
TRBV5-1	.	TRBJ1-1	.	TGCGCCAGCAGCTCCGGGGCTCTGAACACTGAAGCTTTCTTT	CASSSGALNTEAFF
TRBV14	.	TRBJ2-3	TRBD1	TGTGTCAGCAGCGTCCCCGGACAGGGGAAATGGAATACGCAGTATTTT	CVSSVPGQGKWNTQYF
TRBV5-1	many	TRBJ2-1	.	TGCGCCAGCAGCCCTACGGACTGGAGAGAGCAGTTCTTC	CASSPTDWREQFF
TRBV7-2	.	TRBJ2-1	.	TGTGCCAGCAGCCCCCGCTGGGGGGAGCAGTTCTTC	CASSPRWGEQFF
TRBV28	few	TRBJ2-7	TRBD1	TGTGCCAGCAAATCAGCCGGGACAGGGGCCTACGAGCAGTACTTC	CASKSAGTGAYEQYF
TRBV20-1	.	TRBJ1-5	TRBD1	TGCAGTGCTTCCCGGACAGGTTCTAATCAGCCCCAGCATTTT	CSASRTGSNQPQHF
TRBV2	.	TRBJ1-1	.	TGTGCCGGAGCCGGGACGGTTGAAGCTTTCTTT	CAGAGTVEAFF
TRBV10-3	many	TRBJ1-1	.	TGTGCCATCAGTGAAAGCCGTCAACTGAACACTGAAGCTTTCTTT	CAISESRQLNTEAFF
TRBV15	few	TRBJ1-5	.	TGTGCCACCAGCAGAGAGGGGGGAACGCCCCAGCATTTT	CATSREGGTPQHF
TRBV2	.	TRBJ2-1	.	TGTGCCAGCAGTGTAGAGACTCCCTACAATGAGCAGTTCTTC	CASSVETPYNEQFF